The rows below give T cell receptor beta chains drawn from one sample of a study of cytomegalovirus exposure and HLA in healthy donors. Using immunoSEQ multiplex PCR, the repertoire was profiled, and TCRdb retains in-frame clones only, with some absent. The sample has 140,000 to 150,000 clones, around 84% seen once; the top ten hold more than 2%. The material sequenced was PBMCs. These TCRs come from a boy aged 2 to 9 in good health and CMV-seronegative. The CDR3 runs from the conserved cysteine through the conserved F or W. Fields, in order: V gene, D gene, J gene, clone size, CDR3 DNA, CDR3 protein. The D gene is left open where the match is weak. Size is stated for part of the rows, as once, few or many counts, or as a class when the clone is expanded.

>TRBV7-3|TRBD2|TRBJ2-4|-
TGTGCCAGCAGCCGTAGGGGACTAGCGGGGGGGCAGGGAAGTACGGACATTCAGTACTTC
CASSRRGLAGGQGSTDIQYF
>TRBV7-3|TRBD2|TRBJ2-1|-
TGTGCCAGCAGCCTAGGGGGGGGGACTAGCGGGAGCTCCTACAATGAGCAGTTCTTC
CASSLGGGTSGSSYNEQFF
>TRBV7-2|TRBD2|TRBJ2-7|few
TGTGCCAGCAGCTTAAATTCGGCGGGAGGGCCGCTAAACGAGCAGTACTTC
CASSLNSAGGPLNEQYF
>TRBV6-5|-|TRBJ2-1|-
TGTGCCAGCAGTTACGAGACAGCTAGCTCCTACAATGAGCAGTTCTTC
CASSYETASSYNEQFF
>TRBV2|TRBD2|TRBJ2-2|-
TGTGCCAGCGGAGCGGGAAACACCGGGGAGCTGTTTTTT
CASGAGNTGELFF
>TRBV4-1|-|TRBJ2-5|once
TGCGCCAGCAGCCCCCAACACGGGGGTCAAGAGACCCAGTACTTC
CASSPQHGGQETQYF
>TRBV7-8|-|TRBJ2-7|-
TGTGCCAGCAGCTTAGCGCAGCGCCCGACCTACGAGCAGTACTTC
CASSLAQRPTYEQYF
>TRBV11-2|-|TRBJ1-4|-
TGTGCCAGCAGCTTAGGGCAGGGTAGTGAAAAACTGTTTTTT
CASSLGQGSEKLFF
>TRBV18|-|TRBJ2-3|-
TGTGCCAGCTCACCACTCCAGGGCTCGCCAGATACGCAGTATTTT
CASSPLQGSPDTQYF
>TRBV5-1|-|TRBJ2-1|-
TGCGCCAGCAGCTCGGACAGCTCCTACAATGAGCAGTTCTTC
CASSSDSSYNEQFF
>TRBV9|-|TRBJ2-3|-
TGTGCCAGCAGCGAGAAAGGGGGGGGGCAGAATACGCAGTATTTT
CASSEKGGGQNTQYF
>TRBV19|TRBD1|TRBJ2-1|few
TGTGCCAGTAGTATACCGCGACAGGGCTACAATGAGCAGTTCTTC
CASSIPRQGYNEQFF
>TRBV15|TRBD1|TRBJ1-5|-
TGTGCCACCAGCGGTGGACAGGGCGATTATCAGCCCCAGCATTTT
CATSGGQGDYQPQHF
>TRBV9|-|TRBJ2-3|once
TGTGCCAGCAGCCCATCGACTAGCACAGATACGCAGTATTTT
CASSPSTSTDTQYF
>TRBV13|TRBD1|TRBJ1-5|-
TGTGCCAGCAGCTTTAGGAAAGGGGGCAGGGCCTTCAATCAGCCCCAGCATTTT
CASSFRKGGRAFNQPQHF
>TRBV11-2|TRBD1|TRBJ2-3|-
TGTGCCAGCAGCCCCCGACAGGGATCCCCTAGCACAGATACGCAGTATTTT
CASSPRQGSPSTDTQYF
>TRBV11-3|-|TRBJ2-1|-
TGTGCCAGCAGCTCAAGAGAGGGCTCCTACAATGAGCAGTTCTTC
CASSSREGSYNEQFF
>TRBV6-5|-|TRBJ1-6|-
TGTGCCAGCAGCCCGACAGACTATAATTCACCCCTCCACTTT
CASSPTDYNSPLHF
>TRBV25-1|TRBD2|TRBJ2-7|-
TGTGCCAGCAGTCCACGGACTAGCGGGAGATTGCACGAGCAGTACTTC
CASSPRTSGRLHEQYF
>TRBV25-1|TRBD1|TRBJ1-5|-
TGTGCCAGCAGAGGGACAGGGGGCGCGAATCAGCCCCAGCATTTT
CASRGTGGANQPQHF
>TRBV6-5|-|TRBJ1-1|-
TGTGCCAGCACTCGGGACACTGAAGCTTTCTTT
CASTRDTEAFF
>TRBV19|-|TRBJ2-1|-
TGTGCCAGTAGTTTTCCTAATCTAATCTACAATGAGCAGTTCTTC
CASSFPNLIYNEQFF
>TRBV10-3|TRBD1|TRBJ2-7|-
TGTGCCATCAGTGAGTCGACAGGGGGCTACGAGCAGTACTTC
CAISESTGGYEQYF
>TRBV6-1|TRBD2|TRBJ2-1|-
TGTGCCAGCACTCAATTAGCGGGGGGGGGTGAGCAGTTCTTC
CASTQLAGGGEQFF
>TRBV5-1|TRBD1|TRBJ2-1|-
TGCGCCAGCAGCTCGTTGGACAGGGCCGATGAGCAGTTCTTC
CASSSLDRADEQFF
>TRBV7-7|-|TRBJ2-6|-
TGTGCCAGCAGCTCAGTCAGGAGAGAGGACAGCCATACTGGGGCCAACGTCCTGACTTTC
CASSSVRREDSHTGANVLTF
>TRBV10-3|-|TRBJ2-3|-
TGTGCCATCAGTGAGCTTCTAGAAGCCACAGATACGCAGTATTTT
CAISELLEATDTQYF
>TRBV7-2|-|TRBJ1-5|-
TGTGCCAGCAGCTTGGGTGGAACAGAGAATCAGCCCCAGCATTTT
CASSLGGTENQPQHF
>TRBV28|TRBD1|TRBJ1-2|-
TGTGCCAGCAGTTTACCCCCCGCGACCGGGACAGGTGGCTACACCTTC
CASSLPPATGTGGYTF
>TRBV4-2|TRBD1|TRBJ1-5|-
TGTGCCAGCAGTCCTGGACAGGGTGTTTATAGCAATCAGCCCCAGCATTTT
CASSPGQGVYSNQPQHF
>TRBV2|-|TRBJ1-2|-
TGTGCCAGCAGTGAACAGTTCCGCGGCTACACCTTC
CASSEQFRGYTF
>TRBV2|-|TRBJ1-5|-
TGTGCCAGCAGTGATTATAATCGGGGACTTGCTTTCAATCAGCCCCAGCATTTT
CASSDYNRGLAFNQPQHF
>TRBV18|TRBD2|TRBJ2-7|-
TGTGCCAGCTCACGCCTAGCGGCAGGGCACGAGCAGTACTTC
CASSRLAAGHEQYF
>TRBV4-1|TRBD2|TRBJ2-2|-
TGCGCCAGCAGCCACAGAGGACGTAGCGGGGGGGCCGCGAACACCGGGGAGCTGTTTTTT
CASSHRGRSGGAANTGELFF
>TRBV6-1|-|TRBJ1-1|few
TGTGCCAGCAGTAAAACGGTGAACACTGAAGCTTTCTTT
CASSKTVNTEAFF
>TRBV2|TRBD1|TRBJ1-5|-
TGTGCCAGCAGTCGGGACAGCCAGCCCCAGCATTTT
CASSRDSQPQHF
>TRBV9|TRBD1|TRBJ2-1|few
TGTGCCAGCAGCACAAGGACAGGGGCGGACTACAATGAGCAGTTCTTC
CASSTRTGADYNEQFF
>TRBV9|-|TRBJ2-5|-
TGTGCCAGCAGCGTAGGAGGGCGGGAGACCCAGTACTTC
CASSVGGRETQYF
>TRBV10-2|TRBD1|TRBJ1-3|-
TGCGCCAGCAGTCGGACAGGGGTCGGAGTCAGCTCTGGAAACACCATATATTTT
CASSRTGVGVSSGNTIYF
>TRBV27|TRBD1|TRBJ1-4|-
TGTGCCAGCAGAGGGACAGGCCGAAATGAAAAACTGTTTTTT
CASRGTGRNEKLFF
>TRBV6-6|-|TRBJ2-7|-
TGTGCCAGCGACAGGCAGGGCGGAGAGCAGTACTTC
CASDRQGGEQYF
>TRBV27|TRBD1|TRBJ1-2|-
TGTGCCAGCAGTTCCCCGGGACAGGGGGTGGATGGCTACACCTTC
CASSSPGQGVDGYTF
>TRBV6-5|-|TRBJ1-4|-
TGTGCCAGCAGGGAGACAGAAACTAATGAAAAACTGTTTTTT
CASRETETNEKLFF
>TRBV21-1|-|TRBJ1-1|-
TGTGCCAGCAGCAAAGTTATGTGCAGGGTTGAGAACACTGAAGCTTTCTTT
CASSKVMCRVENTEAFF
>TRBV14|TRBD1|TRBJ2-1|-
TGTGCCAGCAGCCAACGATTTGGACGGACAGGGTACAATGAGCAGTTCTTC
CASSQRFGRTGYNEQFF
>TRBV7-2|-|TRBJ2-3|-
TGTGCCAGCAGCTACCTCTCCGCGGTCGGCGTTGGTACGCAGTATTTT
CASSYLSAVGVGTQYF